The subject of this entry is one T cell receptor beta chain. This specimen comes from a study of T cell responses to AZD1222 COVID-19 vaccine. Germline CDR1 and CDR2: LNHDA and SQIVND (reference sequence). CDR3 size: 13 residues. Losses at the gene ends were 6 bases for V and 5 bases for J; bases not matched to a gene: 3. Clones were sequenced by immunoSEQ multiplex PCR, and TCRdb holds only the in-frame ones, with some missing. The data contain some 50,000 clones, around 87% of them singletons. Sequenced here: peripheral blood, sampled on day 0 of AZD1222 vaccination. This chain uses TRBV19 with TRBJ1-4; 7 bases fit TRBD1. The clonotype comes from an adult in good health. Written as DNA, the CDR3 is TGTGCCAGTAGGAGGACAGGAAATGAAAAACTGTTTTTT. Its protein product is CASRRTGNEKLFF.